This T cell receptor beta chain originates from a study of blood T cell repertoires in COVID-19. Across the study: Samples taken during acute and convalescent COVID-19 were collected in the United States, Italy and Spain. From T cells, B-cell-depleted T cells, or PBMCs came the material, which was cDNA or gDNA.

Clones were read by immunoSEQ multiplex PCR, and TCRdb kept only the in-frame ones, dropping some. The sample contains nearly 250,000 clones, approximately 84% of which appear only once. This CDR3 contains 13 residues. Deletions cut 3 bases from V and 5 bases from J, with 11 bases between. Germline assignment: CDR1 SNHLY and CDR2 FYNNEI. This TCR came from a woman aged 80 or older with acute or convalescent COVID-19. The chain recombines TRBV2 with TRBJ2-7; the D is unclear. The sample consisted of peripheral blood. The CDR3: CASSEARVDEQYF. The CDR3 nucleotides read TGTGCCAGCAGTGAGGCCCGTGTCGACGAGCAGTACTTC. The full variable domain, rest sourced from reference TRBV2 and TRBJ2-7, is EPEVTQTPSHQVTQMGQEVILRCVPISNHLYFYWYRQILGQKVEFLVSFYNNEISEKSEIFDDQFSVERPDGSNFTLKIRSTKLEDSAMYFCASSEARVDEQYFGPGTRLTVT.